A selection of T cell receptor beta chains follows, all from one sample in a study of shared clonotypes between healthy human individuals. Produced via immunoSEQ multiplex PCR; TCRdb's table is partial and in-frame only. The table has some 1.5 million clones, under 99% seen once. The sample comprised naive CD4+ T cells sorted from blood. The receptors stem from a man in his thirties or forties in good health. CDR3s include the opening cysteine and the closing phenylalanine or tryptophan. The order of the fields is J gene, V gene, clone size, D gene, CDR3 protein, CDR3 DNA. A D gene is named only where the DNA matches it firmly. Only some rows state a clone size, as once, few, many or a class for expanded clones.

>TRBJ2-3|TRBV4-2|-|TRBD2
CASSLGLAGAVITDTQYF
TGTGCCAGCAGCCTCGGACTAGCGGGAGCCGTAATCACAGATACGCAGTATTTT
>TRBJ2-3|TRBV10-2|-|TRBD2
CASSDLGLAGGTQYF
TGCGCCAGCAGTGATTTGGGTCTAGCGGGGGGGACGCAGTATTTT
>TRBJ1-2|TRBV9|once|-
CASSMSRRGYGYTF
TGTGCCAGCAGCATGAGTAGGAGGGGCTATGGCTACACCTTC
>TRBJ2-3|TRBV9|-|TRBD2
CASSPRPGLEPPDTQYF
TGTGCCAGCAGCCCACGCCCGGGACTAGAACCCCCAGATACGCAGTATTTT
>TRBJ2-1|TRBV11-3|-|TRBD2
CASSLRGLAGDEQFF
TGTGCCAGCAGCTTACGGGGACTAGCGGGAGATGAGCAGTTCTTC
>TRBJ2-2|TRBV4-2|once|-
CASSRRNRENTGELFF
TGTGCCAGCAGCCGAAGAAACAGGGAGAACACCGGGGAGCTGTTTTTT
>TRBJ2-2|TRBV7-9|-|-
CASSQRQGGTGELFF
TGTGCCAGCAGCCAGCGACAGGGAGGAACCGGGGAGCTGTTTTTT
>TRBJ2-3|TRBV28|-|TRBD2
CASSSAGGPSDTQYF
TGTGCCAGCAGTTCGGCGGGAGGGCCGTCAGATACGCAGTATTTT
>TRBJ2-3|TRBV5-1|-|TRBD2
CASSLGLAGEVDTQYF
TGCGCCAGCAGCTTGGGGTTAGCGGGAGAGGTAGATACGCAGTATTTT
>TRBJ2-3|TRBV5-1|-|-
CASSLNGATTSYTQYF
TGCGCCAGCAGCTTGAACGGAGCCACCACCTCATATACGCAGTATTTT
>TRBJ2-3|TRBV7-6|-|TRBD2
CASSFGLADTQYF
TGTGCCAGCAGCTTTGGACTAGCGGATACGCAGTATTTT
>TRBJ2-1|TRBV18|-|-
CASSLRWEGGEQFF
TGTGCCAGCTCACTCCGATGGGAGGGGGGCGAGCAGTTCTTC
>TRBJ1-2|TRBV7-8|-|-
CASSYRRDPVPNSGYTF
TGTGCCAGCAGCTATAGGAGGGACCCCGTACCGAATAGCGGCTACACCTTC